Listed below are T cell receptor beta chains from one sample, sequenced in a study of T cells in Graves' hyperthyroidism and ophthalmopathy. TCRdb reprocessed the multiplex PCR reads via MiXCR and lists one record per CDR3 protein. The profile shows approximately 400,000 distinct CDR3 sequences, approximately 15% of them singletons. The sample was blood. These receptors all stem from a man aged 25 to 40 with Graves' hyperthyroidism that later progressed to Graves' ophthalmopathy. Each CDR3 is given with its conserved first and last residue. The D gene is left open where the match is weak. Clone size is not always given. Where it is, it says once, few, many or a class for expanded clones.

J gene: TRBJ2-5; D gene: NA; V gene: TRBV13; clone size: NA; CDR3 DNA: TGTGCCAGCAGCCTAGGGGGTGCAGGGGAGTACTTC; CDR3 protein: CASSLGGAGEYF
J gene: TRBJ2-5; D gene: NA; V gene: TRBV11-2; clone size: many; CDR3 DNA: TGTGCCAGCAGCTTAGGAATACTGCTAGGAGAGACCCAGTACTTC; CDR3 protein: CASSLGILLGETQYF
J gene: TRBJ2-7; D gene: NA; V gene: TRBV12-5; clone size: NA; CDR3 DNA: TGTGCTAGTGGTTTGGCGGCCTTGGCCTACGAGCAGTACTTC; CDR3 protein: CASGLAALAYEQYF
J gene: TRBJ1-1; D gene: NA; V gene: TRBV5-1; clone size: few; CDR3 DNA: TGCGCCAGCAGCTTGGCAGCTATGAACACTGAAGCTTTCTTT; CDR3 protein: CASSLAAMNTEAFF
J gene: TRBJ1-2; D gene: NA; V gene: TRBV12-3/TRBV12-4; clone size: many; CDR3 DNA: TGTGCCAGCAGTTCGGAGTGGAACTATGGCTACACCTTC; CDR3 protein: CASSSEWNYGYTF
J gene: TRBJ1-4; D gene: NA; V gene: TRBV7-9; clone size: few; CDR3 DNA: TGTGCCAGCAGCTTAAGGGTGCGTCGGACAGCGAATGAAAAACTGTTTTTT; CDR3 protein: CASSLRVRRTANEKLFF
J gene: TRBJ1-6; D gene: TRBD1; V gene: TRBV6-1; clone size: few; CDR3 DNA: TGTGCCAGCAGTGAAGCGCAGGGGGGGAGGAACTCACCCCTCCACTTT; CDR3 protein: CASSEAQGGRNSPLHF
J gene: TRBJ1-3; D gene: NA; V gene: TRBV4-2; clone size: few; CDR3 DNA: TGTGCCAGCAGCCAAGACGACAGCTTCTCTGGAAACACCATATATTTT; CDR3 protein: CASSQDDSFSGNTIYF
J gene: TRBJ1-5; D gene: NA; V gene: TRBV28; clone size: many; CDR3 DNA: TGTGCCAGTAGAAAGGTTTGGGGGGCCTTTCAGCCCCAGCATTTT; CDR3 protein: CASRKVWGAFQPQHF
J gene: TRBJ1-1; D gene: NA; V gene: TRBV29-1; clone size: few; CDR3 DNA: TGCAGCCTACAGGCCGGGGCAGACACTGAAGCTTTCTTT; CDR3 protein: CSLQAGADTEAFF
J gene: TRBJ2-3; D gene: NA; V gene: TRBV28; clone size: NA; CDR3 DNA: TGTGCCAGCAGTTTTGGGGCCCGGGCCCTGAGAGATACGCAGTATTTT; CDR3 protein: CASSFGARALRDTQYF
J gene: TRBJ2-3; D gene: TRBD2; V gene: TRBV10-3; clone size: few; CDR3 DNA: TGTGCCATCAGTGAGTCGACTAGCGGGGACGTGGATACGCAGTATTTT; CDR3 protein: CAISESTSGDVDTQYF
J gene: TRBJ1-1; D gene: TRBD1; V gene: TRBV12-3/TRBV12-4; clone size: few; CDR3 DNA: TGTGCCACCCAGACAGGGGGCGTTATGAACACTGAAGCTTTCTTT; CDR3 protein: CATQTGGVMNTEAFF
J gene: TRBJ2-7; D gene: NA; V gene: TRBV19; clone size: NA; CDR3 DNA: TGTGCCAGTAGTAGGCCGGGATCAGGGACCTACGAGCAGTACTTC; CDR3 protein: CASSRPGSGTYEQYF
J gene: TRBJ1-5; D gene: NA; V gene: TRBV7-6; clone size: few; CDR3 DNA: TGTGCCAGCAGCTTAGCACAGGGAAGTCAGCCCCAGCATTTT; CDR3 protein: CASSLAQGSQPQHF
J gene: TRBJ2-1; D gene: TRBD2; V gene: TRBV5-1; clone size: NA; CDR3 DNA: TGCGCCAGCAGCCAAGCGTTGAGTCGACTAGCGGGGGGCGGCCCCTACAATGAGCAGTTCTTC; CDR3 protein: CASSQALSRLAGGGPYNEQFF
J gene: TRBJ1-1; D gene: NA; V gene: TRBV3-1; clone size: NA; CDR3 DNA: TGTGCCAGCAGCCAAAGTTTGGGGGGCCGCACTGAAGCTTTCTTT; CDR3 protein: CASSQSLGGRTEAFF
J gene: TRBJ2-3; D gene: NA; V gene: TRBV14; clone size: few; CDR3 DNA: TGTGCCAGCAGCCAAGTACAGGTCACAGATACGCAGTATTTT; CDR3 protein: CASSQVQVTDTQYF
J gene: TRBJ2-1; D gene: NA; V gene: TRBV20-1; clone size: NA; CDR3 DNA: TGCAGTGCTAGGAAGGGGAGCTCCTACAATGAGCAGTTCTTC; CDR3 protein: CSARKGSSYNEQFF
J gene: TRBJ2-5; D gene: NA; V gene: TRBV7-2; clone size: NA; CDR3 DNA: TGTGCCAGCACCAACAGGCCCTCCCAAGAGACCCAGTACTTC; CDR3 protein: CASTNRPSQETQYF
J gene: TRBJ2-5; D gene: TRBD2; V gene: TRBV4-2; clone size: few; CDR3 DNA: TGTGCCAGCAGCCAGTCCCAGCGGGGGGGCTCAGAGACCCAGTACTTC; CDR3 protein: CASSQSQRGGSETQYF
J gene: TRBJ1-2; D gene: NA; V gene: TRBV20-1; clone size: many; CDR3 DNA: TGCAGTGCTAGAGACCAGGGCACTAACTATGGCTACACCTTC; CDR3 protein: CSARDQGTNYGYTF
J gene: TRBJ1-5; D gene: TRBD1; V gene: TRBV20-1; clone size: many; CDR3 DNA: TGCAGTGCCCAGGGACAGCAGTATCAGCCCCAGCATTTT; CDR3 protein: CSAQGQQYQPQHF
J gene: TRBJ2-2; D gene: NA; V gene: TRBV20-1; clone size: few; CDR3 DNA: TGCAGTGCTAGACCCCAAAACACCGGGGAGCTGTTTTTT; CDR3 protein: CSARPQNTGELFF
J gene: TRBJ2-3; D gene: TRBD2; V gene: TRBV20-1; clone size: many; CDR3 DNA: TGCAGTGCTAATGGTCTGGGGGGGGGATACACAGATACGCAGTATTTT; CDR3 protein: CSANGLGGGYTDTQYF
J gene: TRBJ1-2; D gene: NA; V gene: TRBV18; clone size: NA; CDR3 DNA: TGTGCCAGCTCACCTGGGACAAGTCCCAACTATGGCTACACCTTC; CDR3 protein: CASSPGTSPNYGYTF
J gene: TRBJ2-7; D gene: NA; V gene: TRBV4-1; clone size: NA; CDR3 DNA: TGCGCCAGCAGCCAAGGGGCTGGGGTCGGCGAGCAGTACTTC; CDR3 protein: CASSQGAGVGEQYF
J gene: TRBJ2-3; D gene: NA; V gene: TRBV7-3; clone size: many; CDR3 DNA: TGTGCCAGCAGCTTAACGGCAGGGGGGGCAGATACGCAGTATTTT; CDR3 protein: CASSLTAGGADTQYF
J gene: TRBJ2-1; D gene: NA; V gene: TRBV12-3/TRBV12-4; clone size: many; CDR3 DNA: TGTGCCAGCAGTTTATTGGGACCGGGACTGATGGATGAGCAGTTCTTC; CDR3 protein: CASSLLGPGLMDEQFF
J gene: TRBJ2-2; D gene: NA; V gene: TRBV27; clone size: many; CDR3 DNA: TGTGCCAGCAGTTTAACAACCGGGGAGCTGTTTTTT; CDR3 protein: CASSLTTGELFF
J gene: TRBJ1-4; D gene: NA; V gene: TRBV28; clone size: many; CDR3 DNA: TGTGCCAGCAGTTTTCCGGACAGCCCTAATGAAAAACTGTTTTTT; CDR3 protein: CASSFPDSPNEKLFF
J gene: TRBJ2-1; D gene: TRBD2; V gene: TRBV12-3/TRBV12-4; clone size: NA; CDR3 DNA: TGTGCCAGCACCTTAACCCCGGGGACTAGCGGGGAGCCCACCTTTTACAATGAGCAGTTCTTC; CDR3 protein: CASTLTPGTSGEPTFYNEQFF
J gene: TRBJ1-2; D gene: NA; V gene: TRBV6-5; clone size: few; CDR3 DNA: TGTGCCAGCAGTTACAACAGGGATTACTATGGCTACACCTTC; CDR3 protein: CASSYNRDYYGYTF